These 30 T cell receptor beta chains originate from one sample sequenced in a study of T cell changes during pregnancy in multiple sclerosis. The table came from immunoSEQ multiplex PCR; TCRdb's copy has only in-frame clones and leaves some out. The table shows tens of thousands of clones, with roughly 91% occurring only once. Sequences were derived from CD4+ T cells from peripheral blood mononuclear cells, sampled in the first trimester of pregnancy. Receptors originate from a female donor with multiple sclerosis, enrolled in a pregnancy study.

The V and J genes are TRBV10-1 and TRBJ2-5, with 13 nucleotides matching TRBD2. CDR3 length: 16 amino acids. Germline trimming cut 4 bases from V and 5 bases from J; bases unmatched to any gene: 7. The germline V gene encodes CDR1 WNHNN and CDR2 SYGVQD (reference sequence). CDR3 in DNA: TGCGCCAGCAGTGGACTAGCGGGAGGCCTACAGGAGACCCAGTACTTC. Its translation is CASSGLAGGLQETQYF.

This clone was found once. This chain uses TRBV5-1 with TRBJ2-5; 10 bases line up with TRBD2. J was trimmed by 2 bases and V by 5 bases; bases with no gene match: 6. The CDR3 consists of 15 residues. Germline-derived CDR1 and CDR2 are SGHRS and YFSETQ. CDR3: CASSLSAGGQETQYF. Written as DNA, the CDR3 is TGCGCCAGCAGTCTGTCAGCGGGAGGGCAAGAGACCCAGTACTTC. The whole variable domain, filled in from reference TRBV5-1 and TRBJ2-5, reads KAGVTQTPRYLIKTRGQQVTLSCSPISGHRSVSWYQQTPGQGLQFLFEYFSETQRNKGNFPGRFSGRQFSNSRSEMNVSTLELGDSALYLCASSLSAGGQETQYFGPGTRLLVL.

The chain has TRBV9 and TRBJ2-1, with D possibly TRBD2 on 5 matching bases. Between the trimmed V and J ends, which lost 0 bases and 7 bases, there was a span of 8 bases. The CDR3 totals 13 residues. Germline-derived CDR1 and CDR2 are SGDLS and YYNGEE. CDR3 loop: CASSVAGDNEQFF. CDR3 bases: TGTGCCAGCAGCGTAGCCGGGGATAATGAGCAGTTCTTC.

The CDR3 reads CASSPDRGRRLESTDTQYF. The CDR3 DNA is TGTGCCAGCTCACCGGACAGGGGGCGCCGTCTTGAGAGCACAGATACGCAGTATTTT. V and J are TRBV18 and TRBJ2-3; 11 nucleotides match TRBD1. Germline V gene lookup returns CDR1 KGHSH and CDR2 LQKENI. The CDR3 has 19 amino acids. V shed 3 bases and J 0 bases; nucleotides not matched to a gene: 11.

The genes are TRBV30 and TRBJ2-7; tentatively, D is TRBD2 (6 bases). The germline CDR1 and CDR2 sequences are GTSNPN and SVGIG (reference sequence). V was pared by 0 bases and J by 6 bases, with 12 bases between. The CDR3 consists of 13 residues. The CDR3 here is CAWSVPDGSEQYF. The CDR3 DNA is TGTGCCTGGAGTGTACCTGACGGGAGCGAGCAGTACTTC.

The V call is TRBV6-1, the J call TRBJ2-3, with TRBD1 as a possible D gene (6 bases). Trimming left V 6 bases short and J 1 base short, with 14 bases between. This CDR3 is built from 15 residues. The germline CDR1 and CDR2 sequences are MNHNS and SASEGT. CDR3 region: CASSLDRRGTDTQYF. For the CDR3, the DNA is TGTGCCAGCAGCCTGGACAGACGGGGCACAGATACGCAGTATTTT.

J is TRBJ2-1 and V is TRBV5-1, with TRBD2 matching over 12 bases. The germline gives CDR1 SGHRS, CDR2 YFSETQ. The trim removed 4 bases at V and 8 bases at J, leaving 10 bases unmatched. CDR3 length: 16 amino acids. The CDR3 DNA reads TGCGCCAGCAGCCCCGGGACTAGCGGGTTTGGCGATGAGCAGTTCTTC. This encodes CASSPGTSGFGDEQFF.

This chain joins TRBV7-2 and TRBJ1-5; D perhaps matches TRBD1 (5 bases). This CDR3 contains 16 residues. Trimming cost V 5 bases and J 0 bases, with 14 bases left between them. CDR1 and CDR2 from the germline V gene are SGHTA and FQGNSA. The CDR3 loop reads CASSQTGPHSNQPQHF. In nucleotides, the CDR3 is TGTGCCAGCAGCCAAACAGGTCCTCATAGCAATCAGCCCCAGCATTTT.

The chain couples TRBV5-1 to TRBJ1-2; tentative D call: TRBD1 (5 bases). Germline loops: CDR1 SGHRS, CDR2 YFSETQ. This CDR3 has 15 amino acids. Trimming cost V 2 bases and J 7 bases, with 18 bases left between them. The CDR3 region is CASSLEQVSGRGYTF. DNA for the CDR3: TGCGCCAGCAGCTTAGAACAGGTGTCGGGCCGTGGCTACACCTTC.

This sequence joins TRBV27 and TRBJ1-1; TRBD1 matches 9 bases. V trimming: 6 bases; J trimming: 5 bases; junction bases outside the gene matches: 4. From germline, CDR1 is MNHEY and CDR2 SMNVEV (reference sequence). This CDR3 region has 13 residues. The DNA for the CDR3 is TGTGCCAGCAGGGGACAGGGCCGTACTGAAGCTTTCTTT. Protein sequence: CASRGQGRTEAFF.

This clone was seen only once. The rearrangement uses TRBV6-5 and TRBJ1-3, with D perhaps TRBD1 (5 bases). The CDR3 is 16 amino acids. The V end lost 4 bases, the J end lost 0 bases, and 13 bases lay between the germline ends. The germline gives CDR1 MNHEY, CDR2 SVGAGI. The CDR3 DNA reads as TGTGCCAGCAGTTTCAACGCAGGGTACTCTGGAAACACCATATATTTT. This gives the protein CASSFNAGYSGNTIYF.

The rearrangement uses TRBV7-7 and TRBJ1-2; D might be TRBD1 (5 bases). The CDR3 sequence is 15 residues long. CDR1 is SSHAT and CDR2 is FNYEAQ in the germline V gene (reference sequence). V lost 5 bases, J lost 8 bases, and 21 bases lay in between. This chain's CDR3 is CASSLQERLAGGYTF. In DNA form, the CDR3 reads TGTGCCAGCAGCCTACAGGAGCGACTTGCCGGGGGCTACACCTTC.

The V and J genes are TRBV5-1 and TRBJ2-7; D is perhaps TRBD2 (5 bases). V was cut by 1 base and J by 1 base, with 9 bases left in between. The CDR3 sequence is 14 residues long. CDR1 and CDR2 from the germline V gene are SGHRS and YFSETQ. CDR3 DNA sequence: TGCGCCAGCAGCTTGCGGGGAGAATCCTACGAGCAGTACTTC. Translating gives CASSLRGESYEQYF.

The chain employs TRBV5-6 and TRBJ2-1; 13 bases line up with TRBD2. Per germline, CDR1 SGHDT and CDR2 YYEEEE. Losses at the gene ends were 4 bases for V and 4 bases for J; bases not matched to a gene: 8. The CDR3 has 17 residues. The CDR3: CASSPGLAGEFYNEQFF. As DNA, the CDR3 is TGTGCCAGCAGCCCCGGACTAGCGGGAGAATTTTACAATGAGCAGTTCTTC.

The chain uses TRBV5-1 and TRBJ2-7; TRBD1 agrees at 12 bases. The CDR3 consists of 15 residues. Germline loops: CDR1 SGHRS, CDR2 YFSETQ. V gave up 0 bases and J gave up 7 bases; unmatched junction bases: 5. CDR3 bases: TGCGCCAGCAGCTTGGAGGGACAGGGGGCGAGGGAGCAGTACTTC. Amino acid sequence: CASSLEGQGAREQYF.

The chain combines TRBV29-1 with TRBJ2-5, with D possibly matching TRBD1 (7 bases). Trimming left V 6 bases short and J 5 bases short, with 22 bases between. This CDR3 has 15 residues. Germline lookup yields CDR1 SQVTM and CDR2 ANQGSEA. The CDR3: CSVTTLGQAGETQYF. Here the CDR3 DNA reads TGCAGCGTCACAACTTTAGGACAGGCGGGGGAGACCCAGTACTTC.

This rearrangement joins TRBV18 to TRBJ2-2; 9 bases agree with TRBD1. Germline V lookup: CDR1 KGHSH, CDR2 LQKENI. V dropped 3 bases and J dropped 9; count of bases not matched to a gene: 8. The CDR3 spans 15 residues. CDR3 in DNA: TGTGCCAGCTCACCGCCCGGGACAGGGAGCTGGGAGCTGTTTTTT. As protein: CASSPPGTGSWELFF.

The rearrangement joins TRBV5-1 to TRBJ2-3, with 10 nucleotides matching TRBD1. CDR1 and CDR2 from the germline V gene are SGHRS and YFSETQ. The V segment lost 0 bases and the J segment 5 bases; nucleotides outside the gene matches: 6. This CDR3 region has 16 residues. The CDR3 protein is CASSLDPGQGGDTQYF. The DNA for the CDR3 is TGCGCCAGCAGCTTGGACCCTGGACAGGGGGGAGATACGCAGTATTTT.

The gene calls are TRBV25-1 and TRBJ2-1; D remains unclear. In germline, CDR1 is MGHDK, CDR2 SYGVNS. CDR3 length equals 12 residues. V was clipped by 2 bases and J by 7 bases, with 6 bases between them. The CDR3 bases are TGTGCCAGCAGTGAAGAGAGGAATGAGCAGTTCTTC. This gives the protein CASSEERNEQFF.

This clone was counted once. The chain recombines TRBV6-5 with TRBJ2-1; 8 bases align to TRBD2. V was pared by 4 bases and J by 7 bases, with 12 bases of the junction left unmatched. Germline V lookup: CDR1 MNHEY, CDR2 SVGAGI. This CDR3 comprises 16 residues. As DNA, the CDR3 is TGTGCCAGCAGTTCCCTGGCGGGGGGCCGATCAAATGAGCAGTTCTTC. This encodes CASSSLAGGRSNEQFF.

The chain has TRBV5-5 and TRBJ2-2; 8 bases align to TRBD2. The V gene's germline CDR1 is SGHKS and CDR2 YYEKEE (reference sequence). Trimming took 3 bases from V and 0 from J; bases not matched to a gene: 4. The CDR3 covers 16 residues. The CDR3 region is CASSSKRETNTGELFF. CDR3 DNA: TGTGCCAGCAGCTCTAAGCGGGAGACGAACACCGGGGAGCTGTTTTTT. Together with reference TRBV5-5 and TRBJ2-2, the CDR3 gives the full variable domain: DAGVTQSPTHLIKTRGQQVTLRCSPISGHKSVSWYQQVLGQGPQFIFQYYEKEERGRGNFPDRFSARQFPNYSSELNVNALLLGDSALYLCASSSKRETNTGELFFGEGSRLTVL.

V gene TRBV5-1 combines with J gene TRBJ2-3; 11 bases are a match to TRBD2. The CDR3 length is 16 residues. Germline trimming cut 4 bases from V and 3 bases from J; bases unmatched to any gene: 7. Germline lookup yields CDR1 SGHRS and CDR2 YFSETQ. DNA of the CDR3: TGCGCCAGCAGCAGGGTAACTAGCGGGAGAACAGATACGCAGTATTTT. Protein product: CASSRVTSGRTDTQYF.

The chain employs TRBV5-1 and TRBJ1-1; maybe TRBD1 (6 bases). The CDR3 runs 19 residues. Germline-derived CDR1 and CDR2 are SGHRS and YFSETQ. Trimming stripped 0 bases from V and 0 bases from J, with 21 bases between. CDR3 DNA: TGCGCCAGCAGCTTGGGTCTCCAGGGGAATCAACCCATGAACACTGAAGCTTTCTTT. Its protein product is CASSLGLQGNQPMNTEAFF.

V usage is TRBV28 and J usage is TRBJ2-2, with 8 bases lining up with TRBD2. The J segment lost 3 bases and the V segment lost 3 bases, leaving 6 bases of the junction unmatched. Germline V lookup: CDR1 MDHEN, CDR2 SYDVKM. The CDR3 totals 16 residues. The CDR3 DNA reads TGTGCCAGCAGTTTCAACGGGGGGGGATACACCGGGGAGCTGTTTTTT. Amino acid sequence: CASSFNGGGYTGELFF.

This clone came up a few times. CDR3 protein: CASRGASSTDTQYF. The CDR3 nucleotides are TGTGCCAGCAGAGGGGCCTCTAGCACAGATACGCAGTATTTT. V and J are TRBV7-2 and TRBJ2-3; TRBD1 might be the D (5 bases). Germline V gives CDR1 SGHTA, CDR2 FQGNSA. Trimming took off 6 bases at V and 0 bases at J, with 10 bases between the two ends. The CDR3 consists of 14 residues.

The V call is TRBV5-1, the J call TRBJ2-1; D gene ambiguous. Looked up from germline, CDR1 is SGHRS and CDR2 is YFSETQ. V lost 7 bases to trimming and J lost 9 bases, with 14 bases between them. The CDR3 has 12 amino acids. CDR3 amino acids: CASRSFQLEQFF. The CDR3 bases are TGCGCCAGCCGAAGCTTCCAACTTGAGCAGTTCTTC.

The V gene is TRBV28, the J gene TRBJ2-7; tentatively, D is TRBD2 (5 bases). Germline-derived CDR1 and CDR2 are MDHEN and SYDVKM. The CDR3 loop spans 11 amino acids. Trimming took off 10 bases at V and 3 bases at J, with 10 bases between the two ends. The CDR3: CATHRGYEQYF. The CDR3 DNA follows: TGTGCCACCCACCGGGGCTACGAGCAGTACTTC.

The chain has TRBV30 and TRBJ1-1, with 8 bases that match TRBD1. The CDR3 length is 15 residues. The germline V gene encodes CDR1 GTSNPN and CDR2 SVGIG (reference sequence). The trim removed 5 bases at V and 2 bases at J, leaving 10 bases unmatched. CDR3 in amino acids: CAWANPGQVNTEAFF. The CDR3, as DNA: TGTGCCTGGGCTAATCCGGGACAGGTTAACACTGAAGCTTTCTTT.

The J gene is TRBJ2-3, the V gene TRBV10-3; 7 bases are shared with TRBD1. V lost 6 bases to trimming and J lost 6 bases; unmatched junction nucleotides: 6. The V gene's germline CDR1 is ENHRY and CDR2 SYGVKD. The CDR3 length is 13 residues. This CDR3 reads CAIRGGQSDTQYF. CDR3 DNA sequence: TGTGCCATCAGAGGGGGACAGTCCGATACGCAGTATTTT.

The CDR3 reads CASSLKRGSTDTQYF. The CDR3 nucleotides read TGTGCCAGCTCACTAAAAAGAGGGAGCACAGATACGCAGTATTTT. The rearrangement links TRBV18 to TRBJ2-3; TRBD2 is a possible D gene (5 bases). Trimming cost V 4 bases and J 0 bases, with 11 bases left between them. This CDR3 is built from 15 residues. The germline V gene has CDR1 KGHSH and CDR2 LQKENI.